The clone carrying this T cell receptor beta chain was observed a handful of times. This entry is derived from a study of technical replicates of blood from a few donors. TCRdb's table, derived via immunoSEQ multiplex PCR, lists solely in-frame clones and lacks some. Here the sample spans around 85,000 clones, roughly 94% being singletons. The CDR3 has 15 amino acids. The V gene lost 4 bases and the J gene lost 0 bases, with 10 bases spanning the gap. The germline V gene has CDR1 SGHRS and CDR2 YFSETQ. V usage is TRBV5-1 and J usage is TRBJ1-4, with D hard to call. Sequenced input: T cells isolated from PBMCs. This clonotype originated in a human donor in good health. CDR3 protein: CASSNQGATNEKLFF. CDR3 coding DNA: TGCGCCAGCAGCAACCAAGGAGCAACTAATGAAAAACTGTTTTTT.